This paragraph covers one T cell receptor beta chain sequence. Its antigen remains undetermined. No per-base quality is available; no much larger clone lies one base away. The TCR beta CDR3 regions were amplified from RNA transcripts. The first round of RT-PCR for the TCR CDR3 was performed with the HTBI primer set and the Qiagen OneStep RT-PCR kit. A second multiplex PCR round built the libraries, followed by size selection and purification. Libraries were sequenced paired-end with 100 bp reads on an Illumina HiSeq2000. Under the source paper's analysis protocol: SOAPnuke was used to process the raw data, with reads discarded if the reads contained adapters or uncalled bases, had a mean Phred below 15, or lacked an exact constant-primer or identifier match. COPE v1.2.5 was used to merge the high-quality paired reads, and each unique nucleotide sequence was defined as a clonotype. MiTCR v1.1 was used to align clonotypes to the IMGT TRBV, TRBD and TRBJ reference segments. The analysis was restricted to V-J combinations with a frequency above 0.0001, which together covered 99.2% of the repertoires. A TCS score was defined as the ratio of F50 (clonal expansion) to E x V (chaos), with BLOSUM62-based TCRdist applied between CDR3 peptides within each V-J. Welch's t-statistics and random forest reduced around 550 V-J features to 13, which were used in a naive Bayes classifier (R e1071). Starting from the raw public reads, TCRdb applied fastp trimming at Q25, assembled clones with MiXCR and retained in-frame beta chains. Duplicate CDR3 protein sequences are folded into a single record with the most common DNA and genes. TCRdb's processing, not the study's, gives the V and J calls here. The sample yields hundreds of thousands of distinct CDR3 sequences; around 14% were counted once. Clones ranked in the top ten supply roughly 14% of the sample.

This record comes from a study of T cells in Graves' hyperthyroidism and ophthalmopathy (dated by TCRdb to about 2019). About the study as a whole: Peripheral blood samples were taken at the time of initial diagnosis, prior to any treatment. Once sampling was done, hyperthyroidism patients were given methimazole at a starting dose of 30 mg daily, whereas ophthalmopathy patients were given high-dose intravenous methylprednisolone. Thyroid tissue and blood T-cell repertoires from six Graves' hyperthyroidism patients were also compared in the study. The 95 to 100 discovery patients were randomly divided into training and test sets at a 7:3 ratio. An independent validation cohort of some 18 hyperthyroidism patients and 17 patients who later progressed to ophthalmopathy tested prospective prediction of ophthalmopathy. To identify TCR V-J signatures that set the groups apart, the researchers used a discovery cohort of 100 patients, made up of roughly 40 with Graves' ophthalmopathy and about 60 with stable Graves' hyperthyroidism. The paper reports TCR Vbeta CDR3 sequencing of some 140 peripheral blood samples: approximately 41 ophthalmopathy, under 85 hyperthyroidism and around 17 progressor patients. Overall results and qualifications from the work: No statistical method was used to fix the sample size in advance, and group allocation was not hidden from the investigators. During validation, the model predicted progression to ophthalmopathy a median of approximately 6 months ahead of onset, with roughly 65% sensitivity and 72% to 80% specificity. Most expanded thyroid clonotypes (frequency above 0.001) were also detected in blood, suggesting blood repertoires may reflect thyroid immune responses. In cross-validation, a model built on a 13 V-J signature told ophthalmopathy apart from stable hyperthyroidism with 87.88% sensitivity and 81% to 82% specificity, and in testing the same model reached 80%/75%.

V lost 3 bases and J lost 1 base; the stretch between them is 13 bases long. From its cysteine to its phenylalanine, the CDR3 spans 15 amino acids. The retained sequence is limited to the CDR3, 45 bases, with the frame set at the first base. Based on the germline V gene, the CDR1 and CDR2 sequences are SGDLS and YYNGEE. A patient counted as having stable Graves' hyperthyroidism if no progression to ophthalmopathy occurred over 18 months of follow-up. Hyperthyroidism patients were aged 18 to 65 years and newly diagnosed, with disease duration of less than 2 months. Exclusion was applied to patients with uncontrolled infections, other autoimmune diseases, pregnancy or lactation. Clinical symptoms, serum thyroxine and TRAb, thyroid ultrasound, and orbital computed tomography formed the basis for the diagnoses. PBMCs were separated from under 11 ml of fresh peripheral blood using Ficoll-Paque density gradient centrifugation. Total RNA was extracted using Trizol reagent, and RNA quality was assessed on an Agilent 2100 Bioanalyzer.

This clonotype was obtained from a woman aged 18-29 years with Graves' hyperthyroidism. The chain uses TRBV9 and TRBJ1-2; TRBD1 is a weak D gene call, 5 bases matching. Sequenced: blood. The DNA sequence reads TGTGCCAGCAGCGGAAGGGACGTTCTTAACTATGGCTACACCTTC. Protein translation: CASSGRDVLNYGYTF.